These 10 T cell receptor beta chains share one sample of origin, sequenced in a study of T cells in Graves' hyperthyroidism and ophthalmopathy. Amplification of TCR beta CDR3 regions was performed using RNA transcripts as template. Using the HTBI primer set, a first-round RT-PCR was run on the TCR CDR3. TCRdb itself ran the multiplex PCR reads through MiXCR, one entry per CDR3 protein. The data contain hundreds of thousands of distinct CDR3 sequences, about 45% of them seen just once; the ten biggest clones take up approximately 7.2%. The specimen sequenced was peripheral blood or thyroid tissue (not recorded which). The receptors derive from an adult man with Graves' disease, either hyperthyroidism or ophthalmopathy (not recorded which).

J is TRBJ1-3 and V is TRBV9; TRBD1 is a possible D gene (5 bases). The ends were cut back, 0 bases at V and 4 bases at J, with 17 bases in the middle. From germline, CDR1 is SGDLS and CDR2 YYNGEE. CDR3 length: 17 residues. CDR3 in amino acids: CASSVEGAPRSGNTIYF. The CDR3 DNA is TGTGCCAGCAGCGTAGAAGGGGCACCTCGATCCGGAAACACCATATATTTT.

V usage is TRBV10-3 and J usage is TRBJ1-5; TRBD1 agrees at 8 bases. This CDR3 spans 12 amino acids. Germline V gives CDR1 ENHRY, CDR2 SYGVKD. V dropped 10 bases and J dropped 7; count of bases not matched to a gene: 6. The CDR3 DNA reads as TGTGCCACCGTGGACAGGGAACAGCCCCAGCATTTT. Translating it yields CATVDREQPQHF.

On this clonotype: The CDR3 end shows no conserved phenylalanine or tryptophan, and so a read error is likely. It is unclear where the CDR3 begins or ends on the DNA, so no DNA is shown, and the CDR3 is as TCRdb lists it. The chain is built from TRBV12-3 or TRBV12-4 and TRBJ1-2; the tabulated D call, TRBD1, remains unverified against the DNA. The CDR3 contains 12 residues when both ends are counted. CDR3 sequence reads: CASSLGSGESTL.

This clonotype was seen only a few times. The V and J genes are TRBV9 and TRBJ1-1; 9 bases agree with TRBD1. Germline V gene data show CDR1 as SGDLS and CDR2 as YYNGEE. The CDR3 loop spans 14 amino acids. V shed 3 bases, J shed 7 bases, and the junction held 7 bases outside the gene matches. CDR3 in amino acids: CASSGTGQGIEAFF. The CDR3 region has the DNA TGTGCCAGCAGCGGCACGGGACAGGGAATTGAAGCTTTCTTT.

In its sample, this clonotype was seen a few times. The chain employs TRBV29-1 and TRBJ1-2; 8 bases agree with TRBD1. The CDR3 loop spans 13 amino acids. The V gene end was trimmed by 2 bases and the J gene end by 6 bases; junction bases not matched to a gene: 5. From germline, CDR1 is SQVTM and CDR2 ANQGSEA. In DNA, the CDR3 is TGCAGCGTTGAAAAGACAGGGGCCGATGGCTACACCTTC. The encoded protein is CSVEKTGADGYTF.

In its sample, this clonotype was seen a few times. The J gene is TRBJ2-7, the V gene TRBV2; the D is unclear. This CDR3 is built from 15 residues. Trimming stripped 2 bases from V and 2 bases from J, with 13 bases between. Germline V gives CDR1 SNHLY, CDR2 FYNNEI. DNA for the CDR3: TGTGCCAGCAGTGAAAGGGTCCCCTCCACCTACGAGCAGTACTTC. This codes for CASSERVPSTYEQYF.

V is TRBV20-1 and J is TRBJ1-1; TRBD1 aligns across 10 bases. The CDR3 sequence is 15 residues long. Looked up from germline, CDR1 is DFQATT and CDR2 is SNEGSKA (reference sequence). V lost 6 bases and J lost 4; bases outside the gene matches: 11. This CDR3 is CSAVERDRGTTEAFF. The CDR3 DNA is TGCAGTGCCGTAGAAAGGGACAGGGGAACCACTGAAGCTTTCTTT.

The J gene is TRBJ1-2, the V gene TRBV29-1, with 9 bases that match TRBD1. The CDR3 is 17 amino acids. CDR1 SQVTM and CDR2 ANQGSEA come from the germline V gene. J was trimmed by 2 bases and V by 5 bases; bases with no gene match: 15. This CDR3 is CSVNFYTPGQGNYGYTF. Written as DNA, the CDR3 is TGCAGCGTTAATTTCTATACCCCGGGACAGGGAAACTATGGCTACACCTTC.

The rearrangement links TRBV2 to TRBJ1-4; weak D call: TRBD1 (5 bases). V lost 6 bases, J lost 0 bases, and 20 bases lay in between. Germline V gene lookup returns CDR1 SNHLY and CDR2 FYNNEI. CDR3 length: 18 residues. The CDR3 DNA reads as TGTGCCAGCAGGTGGACCAGGGCGGATTGGGCAACTAATGAAAAACTGTTTTTT. It codes for CASRWTRADWATNEKLFF.

The rearrangement links TRBV20-1 to TRBJ2-5; 7 bases are a match to TRBD2. The length of the CDR3 is 12 residues. The V gene's germline CDR1 is DFQATT and CDR2 SNEGSKA (reference sequence). J gave up 3 bases and V 7 bases, and 5 bases lay outside the gene matches. CDR3 loop: CSDASGKETQYF. In DNA, the CDR3 is TGCAGTGACGCTAGCGGAAAAGAGACCCAGTACTTC.